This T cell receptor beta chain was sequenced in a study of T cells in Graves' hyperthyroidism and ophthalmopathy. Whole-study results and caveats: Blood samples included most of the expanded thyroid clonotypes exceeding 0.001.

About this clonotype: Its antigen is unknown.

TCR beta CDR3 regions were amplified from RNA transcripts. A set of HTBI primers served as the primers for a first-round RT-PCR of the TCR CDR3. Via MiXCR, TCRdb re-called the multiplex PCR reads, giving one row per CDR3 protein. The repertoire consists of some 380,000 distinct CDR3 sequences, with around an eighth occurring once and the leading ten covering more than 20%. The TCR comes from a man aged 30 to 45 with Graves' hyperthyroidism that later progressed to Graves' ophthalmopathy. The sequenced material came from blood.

The CDR3 sequence is CASSNRGLIYEQYF. The CDR3 DNA reads TGTGCCAGCAGCAACCGGGGGCTTATCTACGAGCAGTACTTC. This chain uses TRBV28 with TRBJ2-7; the D gene could be TRBD1 or TRBD2 (6 bases each). Germline CDR1 reads MDHEN; CDR2 reads SYDVKM. This CDR3 contains 14 residues. V lost 6 bases, J lost 3 bases, and 15 bases lay in between.